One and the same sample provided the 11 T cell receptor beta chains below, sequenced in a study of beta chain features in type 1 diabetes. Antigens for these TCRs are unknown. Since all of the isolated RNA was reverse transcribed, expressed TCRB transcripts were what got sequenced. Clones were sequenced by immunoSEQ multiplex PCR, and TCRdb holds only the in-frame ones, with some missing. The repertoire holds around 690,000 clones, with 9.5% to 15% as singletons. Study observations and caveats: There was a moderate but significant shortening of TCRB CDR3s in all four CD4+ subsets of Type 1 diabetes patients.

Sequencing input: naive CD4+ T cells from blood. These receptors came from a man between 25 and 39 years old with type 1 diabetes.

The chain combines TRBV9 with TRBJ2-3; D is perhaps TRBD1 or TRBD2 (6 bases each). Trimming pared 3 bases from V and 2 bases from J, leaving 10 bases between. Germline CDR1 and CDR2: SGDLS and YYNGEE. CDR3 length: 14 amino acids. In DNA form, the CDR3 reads TGTGCCAGCAGCGGGAGGGGGGCCACAGATACGCAGTATTTT. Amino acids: CASSGRGATDTQYF.

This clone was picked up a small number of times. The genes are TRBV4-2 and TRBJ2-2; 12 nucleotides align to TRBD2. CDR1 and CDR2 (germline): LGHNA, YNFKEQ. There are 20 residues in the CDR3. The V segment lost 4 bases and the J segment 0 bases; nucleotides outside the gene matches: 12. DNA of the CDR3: TGTGCCAGCAGCCCAAGGCGCCGGACTAGCGGGGAACCGAACACCGGGGAGCTGTTTTTT. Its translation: CASSPRRRTSGEPNTGELFF.

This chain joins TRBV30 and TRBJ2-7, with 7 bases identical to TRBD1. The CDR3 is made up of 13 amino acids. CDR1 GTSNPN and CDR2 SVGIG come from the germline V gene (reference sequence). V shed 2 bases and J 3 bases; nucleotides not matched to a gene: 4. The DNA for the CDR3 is TGTGCCTGGAGTCTTGACAGGGTCTACGAGCAGTACTTC. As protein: CAWSLDRVYEQYF.

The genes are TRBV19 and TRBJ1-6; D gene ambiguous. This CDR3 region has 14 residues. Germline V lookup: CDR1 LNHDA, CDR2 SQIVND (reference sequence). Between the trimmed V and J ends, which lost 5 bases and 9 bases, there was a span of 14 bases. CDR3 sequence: CASSEAVGGSPLHF. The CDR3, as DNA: TGTGCCAGTAGTGAAGCCGTCGGAGGTTCACCCCTCCACTTT.

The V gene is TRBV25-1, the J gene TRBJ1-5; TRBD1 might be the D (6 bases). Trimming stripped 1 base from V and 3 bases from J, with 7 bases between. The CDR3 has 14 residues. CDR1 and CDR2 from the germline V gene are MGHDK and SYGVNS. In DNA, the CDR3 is TGTGCCAGCAGTGAATCAGGGGACAATCAGCCCCAGCATTTT. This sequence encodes CASSESGDNQPQHF.

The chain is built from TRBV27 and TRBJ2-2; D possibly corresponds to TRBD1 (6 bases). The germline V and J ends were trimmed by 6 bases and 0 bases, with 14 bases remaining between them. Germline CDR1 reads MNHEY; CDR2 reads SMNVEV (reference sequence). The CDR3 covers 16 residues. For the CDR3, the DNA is TGTGCCAGCAGCCAGGACAGCGTCGCGAACACCGGGGAGCTGTTTTTT. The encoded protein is CASSQDSVANTGELFF.

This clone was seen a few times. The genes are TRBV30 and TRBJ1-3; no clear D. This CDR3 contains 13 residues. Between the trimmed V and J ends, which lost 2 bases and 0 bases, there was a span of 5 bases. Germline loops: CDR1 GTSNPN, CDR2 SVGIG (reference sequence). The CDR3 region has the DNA TGTGCCTGGAGTCCGATCTCTGGAAACACCATATATTTT. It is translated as CAWSPISGNTIYF.

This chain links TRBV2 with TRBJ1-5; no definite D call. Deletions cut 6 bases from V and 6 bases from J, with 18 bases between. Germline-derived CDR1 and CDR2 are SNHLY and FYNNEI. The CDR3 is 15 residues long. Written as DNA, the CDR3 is TGTGCCAGCAGCGCAGGTTTCAACGGGCGTCAGCCCCAGCATTTT. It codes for CASSAGFNGRQPQHF.

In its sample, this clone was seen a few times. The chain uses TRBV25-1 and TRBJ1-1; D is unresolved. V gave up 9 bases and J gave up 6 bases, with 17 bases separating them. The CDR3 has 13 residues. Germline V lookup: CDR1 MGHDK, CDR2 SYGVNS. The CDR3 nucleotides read TGTGCCAGTGACATCCGATGTAGACCTGAAGCTTTCTTT. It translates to CASDIRCRPEAFF.

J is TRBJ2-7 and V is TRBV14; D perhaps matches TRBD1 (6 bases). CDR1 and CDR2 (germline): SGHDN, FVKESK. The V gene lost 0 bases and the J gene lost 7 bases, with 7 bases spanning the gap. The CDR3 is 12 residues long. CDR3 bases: TGTGCCAGCAGCCAAGATCAGGGGGAGCAGTACTTC. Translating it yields CASSQDQGEQYF.

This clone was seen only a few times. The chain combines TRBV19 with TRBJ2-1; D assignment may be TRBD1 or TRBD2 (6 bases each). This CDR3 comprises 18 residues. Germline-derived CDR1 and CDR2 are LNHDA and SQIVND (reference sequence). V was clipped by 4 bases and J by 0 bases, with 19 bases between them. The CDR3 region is CASSNGGDGWSSYNEQFF. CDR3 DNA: TGTGCCAGTAGTAACGGGGGCGATGGTTGGAGCTCCTACAATGAGCAGTTCTTC.